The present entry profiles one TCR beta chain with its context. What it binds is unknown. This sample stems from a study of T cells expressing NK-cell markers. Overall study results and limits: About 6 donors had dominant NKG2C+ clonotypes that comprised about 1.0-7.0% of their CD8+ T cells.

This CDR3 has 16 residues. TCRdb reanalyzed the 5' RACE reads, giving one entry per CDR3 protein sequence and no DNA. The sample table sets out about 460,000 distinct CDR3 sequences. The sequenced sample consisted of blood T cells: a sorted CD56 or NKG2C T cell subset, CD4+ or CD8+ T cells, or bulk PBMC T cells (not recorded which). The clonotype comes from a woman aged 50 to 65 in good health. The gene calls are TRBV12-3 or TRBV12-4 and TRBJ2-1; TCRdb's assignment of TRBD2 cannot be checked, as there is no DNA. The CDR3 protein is CASSIPGSGRGDEQFF.